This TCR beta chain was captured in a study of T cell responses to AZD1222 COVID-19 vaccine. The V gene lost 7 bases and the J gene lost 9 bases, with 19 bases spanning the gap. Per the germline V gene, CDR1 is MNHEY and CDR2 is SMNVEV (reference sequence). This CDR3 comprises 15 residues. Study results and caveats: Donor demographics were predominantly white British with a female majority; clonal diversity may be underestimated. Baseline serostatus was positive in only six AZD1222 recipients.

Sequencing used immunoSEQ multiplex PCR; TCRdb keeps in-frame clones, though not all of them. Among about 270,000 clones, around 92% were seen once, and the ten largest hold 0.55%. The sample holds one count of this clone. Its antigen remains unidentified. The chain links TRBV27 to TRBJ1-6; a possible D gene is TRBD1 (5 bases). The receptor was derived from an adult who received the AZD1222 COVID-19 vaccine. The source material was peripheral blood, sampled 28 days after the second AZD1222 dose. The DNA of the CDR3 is TGTGCCAGCAATCCATTGGGGGTGGGCTTTTCACCCCTCCACTTT. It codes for CASNPLGVGFSPLHF.